This T cell receptor beta chain was retrieved from a study of T cells in Graves' hyperthyroidism and ophthalmopathy. Study conclusions and caveats: Median prediction lead before ophthalmopathy onset was 6.5 to 7 months with the model. Clonotypes that were expanded in thyroid above 0.001 mostly appeared in blood too.

In regard to this clonotype: Its antigen is unknown.

Regions amplified from RNA transcripts were the TCR beta CDR3 regions. Initially, a first-round RT-PCR of the TCR CDR3 employed the HTBI primer set. TCRdb passed the multiplex PCR reads through MiXCR, listing each CDR3 protein once. This sample has about 640,000 distinct CDR3 sequences, with over 40% found just once. Patients having uncontrolled infection, another autoimmune disease, pregnancy or lactation were not included. Diagnoses were established using clinical symptoms, serum thyroxine and TRAb, thyroid ultrasound and orbital computed tomography. The CDR3 has 16 residues. Germline V gene lookup returns CDR1 LGHNA and CDR2 YNFKEQ. V shed 4 bases and J 2 bases; nucleotides not matched to a gene: 5.

The sequencing sample was made of peripheral blood or thyroid tissue (not recorded which). The TCR was taken from an adult man with Graves' disease, either hyperthyroidism or ophthalmopathy (not recorded which). The chain couples TRBV4-2 to TRBJ2-7; 13 nucleotides align to TRBD2. CDR3 loop: CASSRGLAGAPYEQYF. The DNA of the CDR3 is TGTGCCAGCAGCCGAGGACTAGCGGGGGCTCCCTACGAGCAGTACTTC.